A single sample is the source of the 22 T cell receptor beta chains below, sequenced in a study of cytomegalovirus exposure and HLA in healthy donors. The PCR had 60 Vbeta and 13 Jbeta primers. Generated by immunoSEQ multiplex PCR, the TCRdb table keeps only in-frame clones and is missing some. The sample carries 90,000 to 110,000 clones, about 86% recorded once. Sequenced: PBMCs. The receptor set was obtained from a woman aged 25 to 45 in good health and CMV-seronegative.

The chain combines TRBV19 with TRBJ1-1; D not resolved. Between the trimmed V and J ends, which lost 5 bases and 1 base, there was a span of 17 bases. This CDR3 spans 16 amino acids. Germline CDR1 LNHDA, CDR2 SQIVND (reference sequence). The CDR3 region is CASSPPRTGRNTEAFF. As DNA, the CDR3 is TGTGCCAGTAGTCCCCCCCGGACGGGGAGGAACACTGAAGCTTTCTTT.

The genes are TRBV19 and TRBJ2-5, with no clear D. V was trimmed by 3 bases and J by 9 bases, leaving 14 bases between them. Germline CDR1 is LNHDA and CDR2 is SQIVND (reference sequence). The CDR3 is 13 amino acids. The CDR3 coding sequence is TGTGCCAGTAGTATCGGTCGGAATGAGGCCCAGTACTTC. Translating it yields CASSIGRNEAQYF. The full variable domain, its missing parts supplied by reference TRBV19 and TRBJ2-5, is DGGITQSPKYLFRKEGQNVTLSCEQNLNHDAMYWYRQDPGQGLRLIYYSQIVNDFQKGDIAEGYSVSREKKESFPLTVTSAQKNPTAFYLCASSIGRNEAQYFGPGTRLLVL.

This chain links TRBV5-6 with TRBJ2-1; 11 bases are a match to TRBD1. CDR1 SGHDT and CDR2 YYEEEE come from the germline V gene. V lost 3 bases, J lost 3 bases, and 5 bases stayed unmatched. This CDR3 comprises 16 residues. The DNA for the CDR3 is TGTGCCAGCAGCTGGACCGGGACAGGGGGCTACAATGAGCAGTTCTTC. Its protein product is CASSWTGTGGYNEQFF.

V is TRBV4-1 and J is TRBJ1-2; D is ambiguous. This CDR3 has 16 residues. Germline lookup yields CDR1 MGHRA and CDR2 YSYEKL. V was shortened by 2 bases and J by 1 base, with 14 bases between the two germline ends. CDR3 region: CASSQPGEAHNYGYTF. CDR3 DNA sequence: TGCGCCAGCAGCCAACCTGGGGAGGCTCATAACTATGGCTACACCTTC.

The chain joins TRBV7-9 to TRBJ1-2; 9 bases line up with TRBD1. The CDR3 contains 14 residues. V lost 3 bases to trimming and J lost 5 bases; unmatched junction nucleotides: 4. The germline V gene encodes CDR1 SEHNR and CDR2 FQNEAQ (reference sequence). The CDR3 reads CASSFLQGAYGYTF. CDR3 DNA sequence: TGTGCCAGCAGCTTTTTACAGGGGGCATATGGCTACACCTTC.

This clone was seen a single time. V usage is TRBV2 and J usage is TRBJ1-2; the D gene is possibly TRBD1 (5 bases). V was shortened by 4 bases and J by 7 bases, with 13 bases between the two germline ends. The CDR3 is 13 amino acids. Germline assignment: CDR1 SNHLY and CDR2 FYNNEI. The CDR3 loop is CASSVEGKGGYTF. The CDR3 DNA reads TGTGCCAGCAGTGTGGAGGGGAAGGGTGGCTACACCTTC.

This clone was detected only once. This chain uses TRBV2 with TRBJ2-3, with TRBD1 matching over 7 bases. V gave up 5 bases and J gave up 1 base; unmatched junction bases: 6. The germline gives CDR1 SNHLY, CDR2 FYNNEI. The CDR3 length is 15 residues. The CDR3 protein is CASSYRTGGTDTQYF. In DNA, the CDR3 is TGTGCCAGCAGTTACAGGACAGGAGGCACAGATACGCAGTATTTT.

This clone has only one observation. The chain combines TRBV5-1 with TRBJ2-7; D is ambiguous. The V and J ends lost 2 bases and 2 bases respectively, with 11 bases between them. CDR1 is SGHRS and CDR2 is YFSETQ in the germline V gene. The CDR3 is made up of 14 amino acids. CDR3 bases: TGCGCCAGCAGCTTTACCGCGGATACCTACGAGCAGTACTTC. Its translation: CASSFTADTYEQYF.

V and J are TRBV7-9 and TRBJ2-5; 8 nucleotides match TRBD2. V lost 0 bases, J lost 3 bases, and 3 bases stayed unmatched. The CDR3 sequence is 15 residues long. Germline V gene data show CDR1 as SEHNR and CDR2 as FQNEAQ (reference sequence). This CDR3 reads CASSLASGREETQYF. The CDR3 DNA is TGTGCCAGCAGCTTAGCCAGCGGGAGAGAAGAGACCCAGTACTTC.

This clone has just a few counts. The gene calls are TRBV5-1 and TRBJ2-2; TRBD2 agrees at 7 bases. V shed 3 bases, J shed 6 bases, and the junction held 5 bases outside the gene matches. This CDR3 is built from 14 residues. From germline, CDR1 is SGHRS and CDR2 YFSETQ. This CDR3 is CASSSGLVAGELFF. The CDR3 region has the DNA TGCGCCAGCAGCTCAGGACTAGTTGCCGGGGAGCTGTTTTTT.

The V call is TRBV29-1, the J call TRBJ1-2; possible D gene TRBD1, 6 bases. The CDR3 runs to 15 residues. Trimming stripped 7 bases from V and 4 bases from J, with 22 bases between. Germline CDR1 reads SQVTM; CDR2 reads ANQGSEA. CDR3 DNA sequence: TGCAGCGCCGAAACGGGGGGCGGGCGTGGCTATGGCTACACCTTC. Encoded protein: CSAETGGGRGYGYTF.

The chain combines TRBV5-1 with TRBJ2-5; 7 nucleotides agree with TRBD2. J gave up 1 base and V 4 bases, and 7 bases lay outside the gene matches. The CDR3 spans 15 residues. Per the germline V gene, CDR1 is SGHRS and CDR2 is YFSETQ. The CDR3 protein is CASSTPTSLQETQYF. DNA for the CDR3: TGCGCCAGCAGCACCCCGACTAGCCTCCAAGAGACCCAGTACTTC. Together with reference TRBV5-1 and TRBJ2-5, the CDR3 gives the full variable domain: KAGVTQTPRYLIKTRGQQVTLSCSPISGHRSVSWYQQTPGQGLQFLFEYFSETQRNKGNFPGRFSGRQFSNSRSEMNVSTLELGDSALYLCASSTPTSLQETQYFGPGTRLLVL.

V is TRBV7-3 and J is TRBJ2-1; D possibly corresponds to TRBD2 (5 bases). Germline lookup yields CDR1 SGHTA and CDR2 FQGTGA. This CDR3 has 14 residues. With 6 bases removed from V and 7 bases from J, the gap between germline ends came to 16 bases. CDR3 DNA: TGTGCCAGCAGTTGGAGGCCCCGGATGAATGAGCAGTTCTTC. This gives the protein CASSWRPRMNEQFF. Full variable domain (outside the CDR3, taken from reference TRBV7-3 and TRBJ2-1): GAGVSQTPSNKVTEKGKYVELRCDPISGHTALYWYRQSLGQGPEFLIYFQGTGAADDSGLPNDRFFAVRPEGSVSTLKIQRTERGDSAVYLCASSWRPRMNEQFFGPGTRLTVL.

V is TRBV7-9 and J is TRBJ1-4; 8 bases align to TRBD1. Germline trimming cut 6 bases from V and 8 bases from J; bases unmatched to any gene: 5. Germline CDR1 is SEHNR and CDR2 is FQNEAQ (reference sequence). The CDR3 spans 13 residues. In DNA, the CDR3 is TGTGCCAGCAGGCAGGGGGCGGGGGAAAAACTGTTTTTT. This gives the protein CASRQGAGEKLFF.

The genes are TRBV19 and TRBJ2-1; 11 bases match TRBD2. CDR3 length equals 12 residues. Germline assignment: CDR1 LNHDA and CDR2 SQIVND (reference sequence). J gave up 7 bases and V 8 bases, and 1 base lay outside the gene matches. The CDR3 region is CASGLAGNEQFF. CDR3 sequence (DNA): TGTGCCAGTGGACTAGCGGGTAATGAGCAGTTCTTC.

Worth noting for this clone: The germline gene is not matched at one end of the junction; a read error may be the cause. The chain recombines TRBV7-9 with TRBJ1-3, with D hard to call. CDR1 and CDR2 from the germline V gene are SEHNR and FQNEAQ (reference sequence). This CDR3 comprises 12 residues. In nucleotides, the CDR3 is TGTTCCAGCAGCTTACTGGGAAACACCATATATTTT. It codes for CSSSLLGNTIYF.

V usage is TRBV19 and J usage is TRBJ2-7, with D tentatively TRBD1 (5 bases). CDR3 length: 13 residues. The V end lost 5 bases, the J end lost 1 base, and 9 bases lay between the germline ends. Germline V gene data show CDR1 as LNHDA and CDR2 as SQIVND (reference sequence). The CDR3 here is CASSGAVSYEQYF. The CDR3 region has the DNA TGTGCCAGTAGTGGGGCGGTTTCCTACGAGCAGTACTTC.

The V and J genes are TRBV28 and TRBJ1-6, with D possibly being TRBD1 (6 bases). The ends were cut back, 5 bases at V and 6 bases at J, with 11 bases in the middle. Germline-derived CDR1 and CDR2 are MDHEN and SYDVKM. The CDR3 loop spans 14 amino acids. The CDR3 is CASSEHRANSPLHF. CDR3 in DNA: TGTGCCAGCAGTGAGCACAGGGCTAATTCACCCCTCCACTTT.

The CDR3 sequence is CASSRTSSLVPPETQYF. The CDR3 DNA is TGTGCCAGCAGCCGAACAAGCAGTCTAGTCCCTCCAGAGACCCAGTACTTC. This chain uses TRBV7-9 with TRBJ2-5; D not certain. This CDR3 spans 17 amino acids. Trimming removed 5 bases at V and 4 bases at J, with 23 bases between. Germline-derived CDR1 and CDR2 are SEHNR and FQNEAQ (reference sequence). The entire variable domain, with the rest obtained from reference TRBV7-9 and TRBJ2-5, is as follows: DTGVSQNPRHKITKRGQNVTFRCDPISEHNRLYWYRQTLGQGPEFLTYFQNEAQLEKSRLLSDRFSAERPKGSFSTLEIQRTEQGDSAMYLCASSRTSSLVPPETQYFGPGTRLLVL.

This chain joins TRBV15 and TRBJ1-6; D remains unclear. In germline, CDR1 is LNHNV, CDR2 YYDKDF (reference sequence). Trimming removed 3 bases from V and 8 bases from J, with 11 bases in between. The length of the CDR3 is 14 residues. The CDR3 bases are TGTGCCACCAGCAGGCCCGAGAGGGATTCACCCCTCCACTTT. This translates into CATSRPERDSPLHF.

The CDR3 DNA reads as TGCGCCAGCCACCAAACCGGGACAGGTTACGAGCAGTACTTC. Its translation is CASHQTGTGYEQYF. This chain uses TRBV5-1 with TRBJ2-7; TRBD1 matches at 8 bases. Germline CDR1 SGHRS, CDR2 YFSETQ. The CDR3 has 14 residues. J was trimmed by 4 bases and V by 7 bases; bases with no gene match: 10. Full variable domain (missing parts from reference TRBV5-1 and TRBJ2-7): KAGVTQTPRYLIKTRGQQVTLSCSPISGHRSVSWYQQTPGQGLQFLFEYFSETQRNKGNFPGRFSGRQFSNSRSEMNVSTLELGDSALYLCASHQTGTGYEQYFGPGTRLTVT.

This rearrangement joins TRBV5-1 to TRBJ2-5; perhaps TRBD1 as D (7 bases). CDR3 length equals 16 residues. The V end was cut by 5 bases, the J end by 0 bases, with 17 bases between. CDR1 SGHRS and CDR2 YFSETQ come from the germline V gene. The CDR3 sequence is CASRIRGDLYQETQYF. CDR3 nucleotides: TGCGCCAGCAGAATCAGGGGGGATTTGTACCAAGAGACCCAGTACTTC.